This T cell receptor beta chain originates from a study of blood T cell repertoires in COVID-19 (TCRdb year 2020). Some background on the complete study: Samples covering the acute and convalescent phases of COVID-19 were provided by collaborators in the United States, Italy and Spain. Samples came from the ongoing ImmuneRACE study (first 160 participants) plus 1,254 subjects from 6 global collaborators. The repertoires were released in a freely available public database intended as a resource for research on the immune response to SARS-CoV-2. Subjects who had been exposed to COVID-19, were actively infected with it, or had recovered from it provided the deeply sampled blood TCRbeta repertoires that made up the dataset. The prospective study material was composed of cDNA or gDNA derived from T cells, B-cell-depleted T cells, or PBMCs. Where HLA class I and class II types were available, the types were taken from metadata supplied by the sample provider, not from assay-based typing. Nearly every sample came with metadata listing a de-identified subject ID, COVID-19 status, age in years and sex. The study at large found these results: Clinical and demographic metadata were provided uncurated, with the amount varying by source and participant.

Concerning this clone itself: It has no known antigen specificity. No base-level quality is on record; no much larger clone is a single base apart.

Enrolling through a virtual design, the prospective study's participants ranged in age from roughly 18 to 95 years and lived across more than 20 United States geographic areas. In the prospective study, cohorts were assigned on the basis of participant-reported clinical history obtained from a screening survey and a study questionnaire. Exposed participants had been in contact with someone with a PCR-confirmed or clinician-diagnosed COVID-19 case within 2 weeks of study entry. Mobile phlebotomists in the prospective study collected whole blood, serum and a nasopharyngeal or oropharyngeal swab from every participant. Prospective study participants could optionally give additional blood draws and questionnaires over an approximately two-month period. Blood samples from the prospective study were shipped frozen or at room temperature prior to DNA extraction. The germline V gene specifies KGHDR as CDR1 and SFDVKD as CDR2. From the cysteine up to the phenylalanine, the CDR3 has a length of 16 residues. The retained sequence is limited to the CDR3, 48 bases, with the frame set at the first base. The V and J ends are trimmed by 2 bases and 0 bases, leaving 12 bases between them.

The immunoSEQ Assay, a bias-controlled multiplex PCR, was used to amplify TCRbeta CDR3 regions from genomic DNA. The paper's data handling went like this. The number of nucleated cells in each sample was estimated by amplification of reference gene primers within the assay. To quantify the absolute abundance of each unique TCRbeta CDR3 rearrangement, sequence reads were collapsed and filtered. Productive Simpson clonality was computed per sample as the square root of Simpson's diversity index over productive rearrangements. TCRdb stores this immuneACCESS table with in-frame sequences only. Part of the clones is absent; in the studies checked, under half of the shortfall reflects unresolved V genes, and no reason is known for the rest. The DNA gave D and trimming, while V, J and clone size come from that table. In all, the sample holds 320,000 or so clones, and about 85% of those were seen once. Of the sample, approximately 1.9% falls within the top ten clones.

The receptor comes from a woman younger than 45 who had been exposed to COVID-19. The sequence is built from TRBV24-1 and TRBJ1-2; TRBD1 could be the D gene, as 5 bases match. Sequencing was done on a sample of PBMCs or T cells enriched from blood (not recorded which). The DNA sequence is TGTGCCACCAGTGATTCCAGGGCGGCGGCTAACTATGGCTACACCTTC. Its protein reads: CATSDSRAAANYGYTF.